The sequence of this TCR beta chain was determined in a study of blood T cell repertoires in COVID-19. In the study overall: Nucleic acid was either cDNA or gDNA, and it came from T cells, B-cell-depleted T cells, or PBMCs.

Those who participated ranged in age from roughly 18 to 95 years and resided in about two dozen US areas. Some clones are missing from TCRdb's copy, which holds only in-frame ones; the method was immunoSEQ multiplex PCR. The table includes about 250,000 clones, 70% to 90% detected once. The receptor's source is a woman under 40 who had recovered from COVID-19. The sample consisted of PBMCs or T cells enriched from blood (not recorded which).

CDR3 region: CAISGTAVDEQFF. CDR3 sequence (DNA): TGTGCCATCAGTGGGACAGCAGTCGATGAGCAGTTCTTC. The V call is TRBV10-3, the J call TRBJ2-1, with D tentatively TRBD1 (6 bases). With 4 bases removed from V and 8 bases from J, the gap between germline ends came to 12 bases. This CDR3 has 13 amino acids. Germline lookup yields CDR1 ENHRY and CDR2 SYGVKD.